What follows is one TCR beta chain and its context. The antigen remains undetermined. This CDR3 comprises 15 residues. Trimming left V 0 bases short and J 3 bases short, with 11 bases between. Germline V gene data show CDR1 as MNHEY and CDR2 as SVGAGI. The data stem from a study of shared clonotypes between healthy human individuals. Overall study context: A donor's plate count was three for CD4 naive and three for CD4 memory; CD8 naive had two and CD8 memory one.

TCRdb's table, derived via immunoSEQ multiplex PCR, lists solely in-frame clones and lacks some. This table has 650,000 to 800,000 clones, around 77% appearing once. Study-wide points: The rarefaction results pointed to incomplete sorted-subset sequencing despite large depth. Naive CD4 clonotypes were shared across several donors at about 5%. Lower generation probabilities were found for non-shared clonotypes than for those shared by all four donors.

This clonotype originated in a young woman in good health. The rearrangement uses TRBV6-5 and TRBJ1-1, with D maybe TRBD1 (5 bases). Sequenced input: memory CD4+ T cells sorted from blood. Subset of the sample: CD45RA-negative fraction. The chain's CDR3 is CASSYSGTGYTEAFF. The CDR3 nucleotides read TGTGCCAGCAGTTACTCCGGGACGGGGTACACTGAAGCTTTCTTT.